This T cell receptor (beta chain) derives from a study of blood T cell repertoires in COVID-19. Study context: Samples taken during acute and convalescent COVID-19 were collected in the United States, Italy and Spain. The analysed material was cDNA or gDNA that came from T cells, B-cell-depleted T cells, or PBMCs.

Germline lookup yields CDR1 MNHEY and CDR2 SVGAGI. The CDR3 length is 14 residues. Trimming at V came to 7 bases and at J to 0 bases, leaving 5 bases not matched to a gene. How the authors handled the data: Cell counts per sample came from amplifying reference gene primers. Sequenced by immunoSEQ multiplex PCR; TCRdb stores in-frame clones only, minus some. D and trimming were read from the DNA, whereas the V and J calls and clone size are those reported in that table. Seen here are 150,000 to 200,000 clones, roughly four fifths observed once, and the top ten hold roughly a tenth. Sequencing was done on a sample of peripheral blood. This TCR was sampled from a human donor in a cohort sampled during active COVID-19. The chain couples TRBV6-5 to TRBJ2-7; 8 bases are shared with TRBD1. CDR3 residues: CASTLGQVSYEQYF. DNA of the CDR3: TGTGCCAGCACCCTGGGACAGGTCTCCTACGAGCAGTACTTC.